A selection of T cell receptor beta chains follows, all from one sample in a study of T cell repertoires in cytomegalovirus infection. TCRdb re-called the reads through MiXCR, storing one row per CDR3 protein. Of about 27,000 distinct CDR3 sequences detected, 19% appear once; the ten largest clones hold 80% to 90%. Their target antigens are unknown. Here the sequenced sample was CD8+ T cells from cultured PBMCs, taken from culture after CMV antigen stimulation. The receptors derive from a human donor in good health (CMV status not recorded). Some clones in this sample may be carry-over from other donors' samples. The CDR3 runs from the conserved cysteine through the conserved F or W. The D gene is left open where the match is weak. Only some rows state a clone size, as once, few, many or a class for expanded clones.

d_gene: TRBD1; j_gene: TRBJ1-1; v_gene: TRBV20-1; abundance: .; CDR3nt: TGCAGTGCTAGAGGGACAGGGGGCGGCACTGAAGCTTTCTTT; CDR3aa: CSARGTGGGTEAFF
d_gene: .; j_gene: TRBJ2-1; v_gene: TRBV7-6; abundance: .; CDR3nt: TGTGCCAGCACGGACCGCAATGAGCAGTTCTTC; CDR3aa: CASTDRNEQFF
d_gene: .; j_gene: TRBJ2-3; v_gene: TRBV6-2/TRBV6-3; abundance: .; CDR3nt: TGTGCCAGCAGTGAGCCCTTGGATACGCAGTATTTT; CDR3aa: CASSEPLDTQYF
d_gene: TRBD2; j_gene: TRBJ2-1; v_gene: TRBV6-5; abundance: .; CDR3nt: TGTGCCAGCAGCGCAACTAGCGGGAGTAGCGATGAGCAGTTCTTC; CDR3aa: CASSATSGSSDEQFF
d_gene: .; j_gene: TRBJ2-2; v_gene: TRBV7-3; abundance: few; CDR3nt: TGTGCCAGCAGCCTCGGGTGGGCCAACACCGGGGAGCTGTTTTTT; CDR3aa: CASSLGWANTGELFF
d_gene: TRBD2; j_gene: TRBJ2-7; v_gene: TRBV7-2; abundance: .; CDR3nt: TGTGCCAGCAGCTTGGGACTAGCGAGCTACGAGCAGTACTTC; CDR3aa: CASSLGLASYEQYF
d_gene: .; j_gene: TRBJ2-6; v_gene: TRBV7-6; abundance: .; CDR3nt: TGTGCCAGCAGCCCAACCCAGTCTTCTGGGGCCAACGTCCTGACTTTC; CDR3aa: CASSPTQSSGANVLTF
d_gene: .; j_gene: TRBJ1-5; v_gene: TRBV19; abundance: few; CDR3nt: TGTGCCAGTAGTTACGTTGCTGGAAATCAGCCCCAGCATTTT; CDR3aa: CASSYVAGNQPQHF
d_gene: .; j_gene: TRBJ2-5; v_gene: TRBV27; abundance: few; CDR3nt: TGTGCCAGCACCGGGGGAGAGACCCAGTACTTC; CDR3aa: CASTGGETQYF
d_gene: .; j_gene: TRBJ1-5; v_gene: TRBV12-5; abundance: few; CDR3nt: TGTGCTAGTGGTTGGTCTCAGCCCCAGCATTTT; CDR3aa: CASGWSQPQHF
d_gene: .; j_gene: TRBJ1-4; v_gene: TRBV7-8; abundance: many; CDR3nt: TGTGCCAGCAGACTCCCAGGGAGCGAAAAACTGTTTTTT; CDR3aa: CASRLPGSEKLFF
d_gene: TRBD2; j_gene: TRBJ2-4; v_gene: TRBV7-3; abundance: few; CDR3nt: TGTGCCAGCAGCCCCTACGGGGGGGAAGGCGGCATTCAGTACTTC; CDR3aa: CASSPYGGEGGIQYF
d_gene: TRBD2; j_gene: TRBJ2-1; v_gene: TRBV6-4; abundance: few; CDR3nt: TGTGCCAGCAGTGCTAGCGGGGGGGCCAATGAGCAGTTCTTC; CDR3aa: CASSASGGANEQFF
d_gene: .; j_gene: TRBJ2-3; v_gene: TRBV7-8; abundance: many; CDR3nt: TGTGCCAGCAGCCTTGGCAGGAACACAGATACGCAGTATTTT; CDR3aa: CASSLGRNTDTQYF
d_gene: .; j_gene: TRBJ1-1; v_gene: TRBV27; abundance: few; CDR3nt: TGTGCCAGCAGCACAAACACTGAAGCTTTCTTT; CDR3aa: CASSTNTEAFF
d_gene: .; j_gene: TRBJ2-2; v_gene: TRBV27; abundance: many; CDR3nt: TGTGCCAGCAGTTTGATGAACACCGGGGAGCTGTTTTTT; CDR3aa: CASSLMNTGELFF
d_gene: TRBD2; j_gene: TRBJ2-7; v_gene: TRBV4-3; abundance: .; CDR3nt: TGCGCCAGCAGCCAAGGAGCTAGCGGAGGACACTACGAGCAGTACTTC; CDR3aa: CASSQGASGGHYEQYF
d_gene: TRBD1; j_gene: TRBJ2-7; v_gene: TRBV2; abundance: .; CDR3nt: TGTGCCAGCAGGGACCGGGACAGGGGTCCCTCCTACGAGCAGTACTTC; CDR3aa: CASRDRDRGPSYEQYF
d_gene: TRBD1; j_gene: TRBJ1-1; v_gene: TRBV19; abundance: .; CDR3nt: TGTGCCACTGCGCCGGGACAGGGCTCTACTGAAGCTTTCTTT; CDR3aa: CATAPGQGSTEAFF
d_gene: .; j_gene: TRBJ2-3; v_gene: TRBV7-2; abundance: .; CDR3nt: TGTGCCAGCAGCTTAGCGCTCTCCACAGATACGCAGTATTTT; CDR3aa: CASSLALSTDTQYF
d_gene: .; j_gene: TRBJ2-3; v_gene: TRBV7-2; abundance: many; CDR3nt: TGTGCCAGCAGCCCGAGGGGAACTAGCACAGATACGCAGTATTTT; CDR3aa: CASSPRGTSTDTQYF
d_gene: TRBD2; j_gene: TRBJ2-7; v_gene: TRBV7-8; abundance: few; CDR3nt: TGTGCCAGCAGCTTAGCCGCTAGCGGTCCATGGGAGCAGTACTTC; CDR3aa: CASSLAASGPWEQYF
d_gene: TRBD2; j_gene: TRBJ2-7; v_gene: TRBV6-1; abundance: .; CDR3nt: TGTGCCAGCAGTGAGCCCCCCGGTAGCGGGAGTACCTACGAGCAGTACTTC; CDR3aa: CASSEPPGSGSTYEQYF
d_gene: TRBD1; j_gene: TRBJ1-1; v_gene: TRBV5-1; abundance: few; CDR3nt: TGCGCCAGCAGCCTAGGACAGGGTGGCCTCATGAACACTGAAGCTTTCTTT; CDR3aa: CASSLGQGGLMNTEAFF
d_gene: TRBD2; j_gene: TRBJ2-1; v_gene: TRBV6-2/TRBV6-3; abundance: few; CDR3nt: TGTGCCAGCAGACCGGGGACTAGACCCACGACCGAGCAGTTCTTC; CDR3aa: CASRPGTRPTTEQFF
d_gene: .; j_gene: TRBJ2-7; v_gene: TRBV7-2; abundance: many; CDR3nt: TGTGCCAGCAGCTTAAGAGCCGCCGAGCAGTACTTC; CDR3aa: CASSLRAAEQYF
d_gene: .; j_gene: TRBJ2-5; v_gene: TRBV11-1; abundance: .; CDR3nt: TGTGCCAGCAGCTCTTCCGGGGCAGAAGAGACCCAGTACTTC; CDR3aa: CASSSSGAEETQYF
d_gene: .; j_gene: TRBJ2-7; v_gene: TRBV6-5; abundance: .; CDR3nt: TGTGCCAGCAGTTACTCTAAACTTTACGAGCAGTACTTC; CDR3aa: CASSYSKLYEQYF
d_gene: .; j_gene: TRBJ2-1; v_gene: TRBV20-1; abundance: .; CDR3nt: TGCAGTGCTAGAGGCCGGGAATACAATGAGCAGTTCTTC; CDR3aa: CSARGREYNEQFF
d_gene: TRBD2; j_gene: TRBJ2-1; v_gene: TRBV19; abundance: once; CDR3nt: TGTGCCAGTAGTATCTGGGGGAGGGGTAATGAGCAGTTCTTC; CDR3aa: CASSIWGRGNEQFF
d_gene: TRBD2; j_gene: TRBJ2-1; v_gene: TRBV20-1; abundance: .; CDR3nt: TGCAGTGCTACCAGCGGGAGGTTTAATGAGCAGTTCTTC; CDR3aa: CSATSGRFNEQFF
d_gene: .; j_gene: TRBJ2-1; v_gene: TRBV4-3; abundance: .; CDR3nt: TGCGCCAGCAGCCAAGGTGCGGAGTACAATGAGCAGTTCTTC; CDR3aa: CASSQGAEYNEQFF
d_gene: .; j_gene: TRBJ2-3; v_gene: TRBV5-1; abundance: .; CDR3nt: TGCGCCAGCTCCTTTAGCACAGATACGCAGTATTTT; CDR3aa: CASSFSTDTQYF
d_gene: TRBD1; j_gene: TRBJ1-1; v_gene: TRBV20-1; abundance: .; CDR3nt: TGCAGTGCTAGACTACAGGGGAGCGACACTGAAGCTTTCTTT; CDR3aa: CSARLQGSDTEAFF
d_gene: .; j_gene: TRBJ2-7; v_gene: TRBV19; abundance: few; CDR3nt: TGTGCCAGTAGTTGGACCGTACAGGGACTTTACGAGCAGTACTTC; CDR3aa: CASSWTVQGLYEQYF